The 29 T cell receptor beta chains in this list originate from one sample, sequenced in a study of T-cell reconstitution after alpha-beta-depleted transplantation in children. General study points: Diversity and T-cell counts at one year after transplant derived mostly from new T cells.

Unique molecular identifiers were built into the TCRbeta library. TCRdb reprocessed the PCR reads via MiXCR and lists one record per CDR3 protein. The table shows fewer than 350,000 distinct CDR3 sequences, with about 7.3% occurring only once. For these receptors, no antigen is known. This specimen was peripheral blood, taken 360 days after TCRalphabeta/CD19-depleted stem cell transplant. These receptor sequences come from a female patient aged 2-10 years who had a stem cell transplant for Fanconi anemia, so the T cells may come from the graft donor.

This clonotype was seen a few times. The chain recombines TRBV6-2 or TRBV6-3 with TRBJ1-5; D is unresolved. V lost 6 bases and J 0 bases, leaving 9 bases between the germline ends. The CDR3 contains 14 residues. Germline V gene sequence: CDR1 MNHEY, CDR2 SVGEGT. Written as DNA, the CDR3 is TGTGCCAGCAGCCACCTCGGTAGCAATCAGCCCCAGCATTTT. This codes for CASSHLGSNQPQHF.

This clonotype appeared a few times. The genes are TRBV7-8 and TRBJ2-1, with 7 bases matching TRBD2. Germline values: CDR1 SGHVS, CDR2 FQNEAQ. The ends lost 5 bases at V and 5 bases at J; junction bases unmatched: 9. This CDR3 contains 15 residues. CDR3 residues: CASSRGGGPNNEQFF. In nucleotides, the CDR3 is TGTGCCAGCAGCCGAGGCGGGGGACCTAACAATGAGCAGTTCTTC. The whole variable domain, filled in from reference TRBV7-8 and TRBJ2-1, reads GAGVSQSPRYKVAKRGQDVALRCDPISGHVSLFWYQQALGQGPEFLTYFQNEAQLDKSGLPSDRFFAERPEGSVSTLKIQRTQQEDSAVYLCASSRGGGPNNEQFFGPGTRLTVL.

This clonotype was seen repeatedly, ten times or more. The chain is built from TRBV9 and TRBJ2-2, with 11 bases matching TRBD2. J lost 4 bases, V lost 0 bases, and 5 bases had no gene match. Germline CDR1 is SGDLS and CDR2 is YYNGEE. CDR3 length: 17 amino acids. CDR3 in amino acids: CASSVVAGGPGTGELFF. The CDR3 DNA follows: TGTGCCAGCAGCGTAGTAGCGGGGGGGCCAGGCACCGGGGAGCTGTTTTTT.

The chain has TRBV14 and TRBJ2-7; 8 nucleotides line up with TRBD2. Trimming cost V 3 bases and J 0 bases; bases outside gene matches: 4. Germline V gene sequence: CDR1 SGHDN, CDR2 FVKESK. This CDR3 region has 15 residues. For the CDR3, the DNA is TGTGCCAGCAGCCAGGGTCGGGGGGGCTCCTACGAGCAGTACGTC. It translates to CASSQGRGGSYEQYV.

This chain connects TRBV4-1 to TRBJ2-5; TRBD2 agrees at 14 bases. V shed 0 bases, J shed 4 bases, and the junction held 4 bases outside the gene matches. In germline, CDR1 is MGHRA, CDR2 YSYEKL. This CDR3 comprises 17 residues. The CDR3: CASSQDRGLAGGETQYF. CDR3 DNA: TGCGCCAGCAGCCAAGATAGAGGACTAGCGGGGGGAGAGACCCAGTACTTC.

The V and J genes are TRBV19 and TRBJ1-5, with 12 bases fitting TRBD1. The CDR3 contains 16 residues. In germline, CDR1 is LNHDA, CDR2 SQIVND (reference sequence). Trimming removed 7 bases from V and 7 bases from J; junction bases left unmatched: 11. DNA of the CDR3: TGTGCCAGTACCCAGGGGACAGGGGGCTTCTGGCAGCCCCAGCATTTT. Translated: CASTQGTGGFWQPQHF. Full variable domain (rest looked up from reference TRBV19 and TRBJ1-5): DGGITQSPKYLFRKEGQNVTLSCEQNLNHDAMYWYRQDPGQGLRLIYYSQIVNDFQKGDIAEGYSVSREKKESFPLTVTSAQKNPTAFYLCASTQGTGGFWQPQHFGDGTRLSIL.

This clonotype was recorded at least ten times. V is TRBV7-3 and J is TRBJ2-3, with TRBD2 matching over 14 bases. V gave up 5 bases and J gave up 5 bases; unmatched junction bases: 6. The CDR3 has 16 residues. In germline, CDR1 is SGHTA, CDR2 FQGTGA. The DNA of the CDR3 is TGTGCCAGCAGCCCGGGACTAGCGGGAGTTAGAGATACGCAGTATTTT. Its protein product is CASSPGLAGVRDTQYF.

This clonotype was counted at least ten times. The chain uses TRBV27 and TRBJ2-1; TRBD2 aligns across 13 bases. CDR1 is MNHEY and CDR2 is SMNVEV in the germline V gene (reference sequence). This CDR3 comprises 14 residues. V shed 8 bases and J 4 bases; nucleotides not matched to a gene: 2. The CDR3 region is CASGLAGVYNEQFF. The CDR3 coding sequence is TGTGCCAGCGGACTAGCGGGAGTTTACAATGAGCAGTTCTTC.

In this sample, this clonotype turned up many times. The chain uses TRBV3-1 and TRBJ1-5; the match to TRBD1 covers 7 bases. Trimming removed 6 bases from V and 2 bases from J; junction bases left unmatched: 4. CDR1 and CDR2 from the germline V gene are LGHDT and YNNKEL (reference sequence). This CDR3 comprises 14 residues. The CDR3 region is CASSYRGGNQPQHF. The CDR3 DNA reads as TGTGCCAGCAGTTACAGGGGAGGCAATCAGCCCCAGCATTTT. Supplemented by reference TRBV3-1 and TRBJ1-5, the full variable domain reads DTAVSQTPKYLVTQMGNDKSIKCEQNLGHDTMYWYKQDSKKFLKIMFSYNNKELIINETVPNRFSPKSPDKAHLNLHINSLELGDSAVYFCASSYRGGNQPQHFGDGTRLSIL.

This clonotype occurred many times. CDR3 in amino acids: CAISPTEYEQYF. The CDR3 DNA follows: TGTGCCATCAGTCCCACAGAGTACGAGCAGTACTTC. The gene calls are TRBV10-3 and TRBJ2-7; no reliable D call. V lost 5 bases to trimming and J lost 4 bases, with 9 bases between them. Germline-derived CDR1 and CDR2 are ENHRY and SYGVKD. The length of the CDR3 is 12 residues.

DNA for the CDR3: TGTGCCAGCAGCTTAGAAGTCCTAGCGGGAGGTTGGATTCCGTACGAGCAGTACTTC. Residues: CASSLEVLAGGWIPYEQYF. This rearrangement joins TRBV11-2 to TRBJ2-7; 11 bases match TRBD2. The CDR3 has 19 amino acids. J was trimmed by 4 bases and V by 0 bases; bases with no gene match: 14. Germline V gives CDR1 SGHAT, CDR2 FQNNGV.

This clonotype was seen repeatedly, ten times or more. The V call is TRBV5-1, the J call TRBJ2-7, with a tentative D call TRBD2 (6 bases). Trimming left V 7 bases short and J 2 bases short, with 19 bases between. In germline, CDR1 is SGHRS, CDR2 YFSETQ. The CDR3 spans 15 residues. The CDR3 region has the DNA TGCGCCAGCCAGCTTGGGTCTAGCGAGACCTACGAGCAGTACTTC. Protein product: CASQLGSSETYEQYF.

The chain links TRBV7-6 to TRBJ2-3, with 10 positions matching TRBD2. Germline CDR1 reads SGHVS; CDR2 reads FNYEAQ. This CDR3 region has 15 residues. Unmatched junction bases numbered 2, after V lost 1 base and J lost 4 bases. CDR3 in DNA: TGTGCCAGCAGCTTAGGGGGGACTAGCGCAGATACGCAGTATTTT. Translating gives CASSLGGTSADTQYF.

At least ten counts were recorded for this clonotype. The chain carries TRBV27 and TRBJ2-2; 8 bases are shared with TRBD1. The J segment lost 5 bases and the V segment lost 3 bases, leaving 11 bases of the junction unmatched. This CDR3 contains 17 residues. Germline values: CDR1 MNHEY, CDR2 SMNVEV (reference sequence). CDR3: CASSFWPGTGVTGELFF. The DNA of the CDR3 is TGTGCCAGCAGTTTTTGGCCCGGGACAGGCGTGACCGGGGAGCTGTTTTTT.

The chain links TRBV5-1 to TRBJ1-1; D gene uncertain. Germline V CDR1 and CDR2: SGHRS, YFSETQ. Trimming stripped 4 bases from V and 4 bases from J, with 17 bases between. This CDR3 has 15 residues. In nucleotides, the CDR3 is TGCGCCAGCAGCCCCTTTTTGGAAACGGCCACTGAAGCTTTCTTT. Protein product: CASSPFLETATEAFF.

This clonotype has more than one count but fewer than ten. The chain employs TRBV20-1 and TRBJ1-6; 10 nucleotides match TRBD1. With V trimmed by 6 bases and J by 7 bases, 6 bases remained unmatched. CDR3 size: 14 residues. CDR1 is DFQATT and CDR2 is SNEGSKA in the germline V gene (reference sequence). DNA for the CDR3: TGCAGTGCCGCCCCGGGACAGGGGAATTCACCCCTCCACTTT. Translated, it gives CSAAPGQGNSPLHF.

This clonotype was counted between two and nine times. The chain is built from TRBV7-3 and TRBJ2-2; TRBD2 is a possible D gene (6 bases). CDR3 size: 16 residues. Germline CDR1 SGHTA, CDR2 FQGTGA. V was cut by 5 bases and J by 1 base, with 14 bases left in between. In DNA form, the CDR3 reads TGTGCCAGCAGCCTGGTGGCGGGGATGAACACCGGGGAGCTGTTTTTT. This sequence encodes CASSLVAGMNTGELFF. Looking up the rest from reference TRBV7-3 and TRBJ2-2 gives the full variable domain: GAGVSQTPSNKVTEKGKYVELRCDPISGHTALYWYRQSLGQGPEFLIYFQGTGAADDSGLPNDRFFAVRPEGSVSTLKIQRTERGDSAVYLCASSLVAGMNTGELFFGEGSRLTVL.

This clonotype was picked up many times. The chain joins TRBV13 to TRBJ2-7; D might be TRBD1 or TRBD2, each matching 7 bases. CDR3 length: 16 amino acids. CDR1 and CDR2 (germline): PRHDT, FYEKMQ (reference sequence). V was shortened by 4 bases and J by 3 bases, with 19 bases between the two germline ends. CDR3 in amino acids: CASSYHSTGRDYEQYF. The CDR3 coding sequence is TGTGCCAGCAGCTACCACTCGACAGGGAGGGACTACGAGCAGTACTTC.

The V and J genes are TRBV11-3 and TRBJ1-5; D is perhaps TRBD1 (6 bases). The V end lost 1 base, the J end lost 4 bases, and 17 bases lay between the germline ends. This CDR3 is built from 17 residues. CDR1 is SGHNT, CDR2 YENEEA, per germline. CDR3 nucleotide sequence: TGTGCCAGCAGCTTAGCCCGGGGGCAGGGACATAATCAGCCCCAGCATTTT. Encoded protein: CASSLARGQGHNQPQHF.

This clonotype was seen a handful of times. The chain is built from TRBV7-9 and TRBJ2-1; 7 bases are shared with TRBD1. Germline V gene data show CDR1 as SEHNR and CDR2 as FQNEAQ (reference sequence). This CDR3 is 16 amino acids long. The V and J ends lost 4 bases and 4 bases, in that order; junction bases with no gene match: 10. In DNA, the CDR3 is TGTGCCAGCAGCTCCGACAGGGTCTCCCTTTACAATGAGCAGTTCTTC. Translating gives CASSSDRVSLYNEQFF.

The chain is built from TRBV9 and TRBJ1-2, with 7 nucleotides matching TRBD1. V trimming: 3 bases; J trimming: 6 bases; junction bases outside the gene matches: 17. This CDR3 contains 17 residues. Germline lookup yields CDR1 SGDLS and CDR2 YYNGEE. CDR3 sequence (DNA): TGTGCCAGCAGCGACCCGGGACAGCTCCCGGGTCTAGATGGCTACACCTTC. It is translated as CASSDPGQLPGLDGYTF. The variable domain in full, completed from reference TRBV9 and TRBJ1-2, reads DSGVTQTPKHLITATGQRVTLRCSPRSGDLSVYWYQQSLDQGLQFLIQYYNGEERAKGNILERFSAQQFPDLHSELNLSSLELGDSALYFCASSDPGQLPGLDGYTFGSGTRLTVV.

This clonotype was seen only a few times. This CDR3 reads CATSAGIGGRNNEQFF. CDR3 DNA sequence: TGTGCCACCAGTGCTGGAATCGGGGGGCGCAACAATGAGCAGTTCTTC. This rearrangement joins TRBV24-1 to TRBJ2-1; D may be TRBD2 (7 bases). V was pared by 5 bases and J by 5 bases, with 18 bases between. Germline V lookup: CDR1 KGHDR, CDR2 SFDVKD. This CDR3 contains 16 residues.

This clonotype turned up a few times. The chain is built from TRBV12-3 or TRBV12-4 and TRBJ1-2; the match to TRBD1 covers 9 bases. The V and J ends lost 3 bases and 2 bases, in that order; junction bases with no gene match: 1. This CDR3 has 14 residues. The CDR3 here is CASSFDRGNYGYTF. The CDR3 DNA is TGTGCCAGCAGTTTCGACAGGGGGAACTATGGCTACACCTTC.

The chain couples TRBV18 to TRBJ1-4; 7 positions agree with TRBD1. V lost 5 bases, J lost 6 bases, and 6 bases stayed unmatched. The CDR3 covers 14 residues. Germline assignment: CDR1 KGHSH and CDR2 LQKENI. DNA of the CDR3: TGTGCCAGCTCATCGACAGGGTCGGATGAAAAACTGTTTTTT. This gives the protein CASSSTGSDEKLFF. The full variable domain, its missing parts supplied by reference TRBV18 and TRBJ1-4, is NAGVMQNPRHLVRRRGQEARLRCSPMKGHSHVYWYRQLPEEGLKFMVYLQKENIIDESGMPKERFSAEFPKEGPSILRIQQVVRGDSAAYFCASSSTGSDEKLFFGSGTQLSVL.

Ten or more counts support this clonotype. J is TRBJ1-5 and V is TRBV2; no clear D gene. Trimming cost V 4 bases and J 4 bases, with 8 bases left between them. Germline V gene data show CDR1 as SNHLY and CDR2 as FYNNEI. This CDR3 has 13 residues. The CDR3 loop is CASSATQNQPQHF. Written as DNA, the CDR3 is TGTGCCAGCAGTGCCACACAAAATCAGCCCCAGCATTTT.

This clonotype was observed many times. V is TRBV29-1 and J is TRBJ2-7; TRBD1 matches 8 bases. This CDR3 region has 14 residues. The J segment lost 1 base and the V segment lost 4 bases, leaving 6 bases of the junction unmatched. In germline, CDR1 is SQVTM, CDR2 ANQGSEA. The CDR3 nucleotides read TGCAGCGTTGTGGGGGACAGGCAATCCTACGAGCAGTACTTC. Amino acids: CSVVGDRQSYEQYF.

The chain uses TRBV7-2 and TRBJ1-5; D is undetermined. Deletions cut 2 bases from V and 7 bases from J, with 15 bases between. The length of the CDR3 is 15 residues. The germline V gene encodes CDR1 SGHTA and CDR2 FQGNSA. The DNA of the CDR3 is TGTGCCAGCAGCTTAAACGCAGGTTCTGGACAGCCCCAGCATTTT. Translation gives CASSLNAGSGQPQHF.

This clonotype was observed a handful of times. The chain carries TRBV18 and TRBJ2-1; D not resolved. V was pared by 2 bases and J by 2 bases, with 22 bases between. The CDR3 has 19 amino acids. Germline V gene sequence: CDR1 KGHSH, CDR2 LQKENI. The CDR3 DNA follows: TGTGCCAGCTCACCAAACTCAACGGAGCGCAGATACCCCTACAATGAGCAGTTCTTC. The encoded protein is CASSPNSTERRYPYNEQFF.

This clonotype was observed at least ten times. The V and J genes are TRBV20-1 and TRBJ2-2, with D unclear. The CDR3 totals 14 residues. The ends were cut back, 0 bases at V and 8 bases at J, with 13 bases in the middle. CDR1 and CDR2 (germline): DFQATT, SNEGSKA (reference sequence). CDR3 DNA sequence: TGCAGTGCTAGAGATGTTAGTACTTCAGGGGAGCTGTTTTTT. This codes for CSARDVSTSGELFF.